The source of this TCR beta chain is a study of Ad26.COV2.S vaccination and SARS-CoV-2 variants. As for the study in general: Ad26.COV2.S shots went into the muscle once or twice, 56 days apart. General observations from the study: With respect to non-spike TCR breadth, vaccine and placebo recipients were similar.

In the case of this clone: Its antigen is unknown.

The CDR3 runs to 14 residues. CDR1 and CDR2 from the germline V gene are MNHEY and SVGEGT. Losses at the gene ends were 6 bases for V and 6 bases for J; bases not matched to a gene: 6. Only in-frame clones appear in the TCRdb table, and some are missing; sequencing was by immunoSEQ multiplex PCR. The data show roughly 240,000 clones, roughly 90% seen once. The treatment: around 19 received Ad26.COV2.S at low or high dose, single or two shots; a few received placebo; per-sample allocation not given. Repertoires come from day 63 after the first vaccine or placebo injection. Vaccination used an Ad26 vector expressing Wuhan-strain SARS-CoV-2 spike.

J is TRBJ1-5 and V is TRBV6-2 or TRBV6-3, with 9 positions matching TRBD1. The sample was peripheral blood, taken in a trial of Ad26.COV2.S vaccine versus placebo. The clonotype was recovered from a person between 18 and 59 years old who received the Ad26.COV2.S COVID-19 vaccine or a placebo. The chain's CDR3 is CASSLQGAIQPQHF. Written as DNA, the CDR3 is TGTGCCAGCAGCCTACAGGGGGCTATTCAGCCCCAGCATTTT.